Below are 14 T cell receptor beta chains sequenced from a single sample in a study of chemoradiotherapy in HPV16-positive cancers. TCRdb's table, derived via immunoSEQ multiplex PCR, lists solely in-frame clones and lacks some. The sample lists 4,000 or so clones; more than 75% were seen once. This specimen was tumor tissue, taken from a patient who underwent chemoradiotherapy. The source is a human donor with HPV-associated anogenital cancer.

This clone occurred a few times. This chain uses TRBV5-1 with TRBJ1-1; the D is unclear. The CDR3 is 13 amino acids. V lost 1 base, J lost 5 bases, and 9 bases lay in between. The germline CDR1 and CDR2 sequences are SGHRS and YFSETQ. The CDR3 loop reads CASSLFELTEAFF. The CDR3, as DNA: TGCGCCAGCAGCTTGTTTGAGTTGACTGAAGCTTTCTTT.

This rearrangement joins TRBV11-3 to TRBJ1-1, with D unresolved. Trimming removed 5 bases at V and 0 bases at J, with 10 bases between. Germline V lookup: CDR1 SGHNT, CDR2 YENEEA. This CDR3 has 14 residues. CDR3 loop: CASSEGRMNTEAFF. CDR3 sequence (DNA): TGTGCCAGCAGCGAAGGACGGATGAACACTGAAGCTTTCTTT.

J is TRBJ1-2 and V is TRBV28, with a possible D match to TRBD1 (6 bases). The CDR3 spans 13 residues. Between the trimmed V and J ends, which lost 10 bases and 2 bases, there was a span of 14 bases. The germline V gene has CDR1 MDHEN and CDR2 SYDVKM. DNA of the CDR3: TGTGCCACCAGGAGGGGGGGGAACTATGGCTACACCTTC. The encoded protein is CATRRGGNYGYTF.

This chain joins TRBV11-3 and TRBJ1-1; possible D gene TRBD1, 5 bases. In germline, CDR1 is SGHNT, CDR2 YENEEA. The V gene lost 7 bases and the J gene lost 8 bases, with 14 bases spanning the gap. CDR3 length: 12 residues. The CDR3 nucleotides are TGTGCCAGCAAGCCCCCGGGACTGGAAGCTTTCTTT. The encoded protein is CASKPPGLEAFF.

V usage is TRBV2 and J usage is TRBJ1-2, with unresolved D. Germline-derived CDR1 and CDR2 are SNHLY and FYNNEI. V was trimmed by 6 bases and J by 8 bases, leaving 10 bases between them. This CDR3 contains 11 residues. The CDR3 reads CASSPKYGYTF. CDR3 sequence (DNA): TGTGCCAGCAGCCCGAAGTACGGCTACACCTTC.

This clone was seen only a few times. V usage is TRBV5-4 and J usage is TRBJ1-3; D call uncertain. This CDR3 is built from 13 residues. Trimming left V 9 bases short and J 4 bases short, with 14 bases between. The germline V gene has CDR1 SGHNT and CDR2 YYREEE (reference sequence). For the CDR3, the DNA is TGTGCCACGCCACAAGGGCGAGGAAACACCATATATTTT. This sequence encodes CATPQGRGNTIYF.

The chain links TRBV6-1 to TRBJ2-3; 10 bases align to TRBD1. V shed 7 bases, J shed 3 bases, and the junction held 1 base outside the gene matches. Looked up from germline, CDR1 is MNHNS and CDR2 is SASEGT. The CDR3 runs 13 residues. The CDR3 here is CASTGQGTDTQYF. In DNA form, the CDR3 reads TGTGCCAGCACGGGACAGGGGACAGATACGCAGTATTTT.

This chain uses TRBV10-2 with TRBJ2-3; 9 positions match TRBD1. Trimming cost V 6 bases and J 2 bases; bases outside gene matches: 6. The V gene's germline CDR1 is WSHSY and CDR2 SAAADI. The CDR3 loop spans 15 amino acids. The CDR3 sequence is CASRTGDRDTDTQYF. CDR3 sequence (DNA): TGCGCCAGCAGGACAGGGGACAGGGACACAGATACGCAGTATTTT.

This clone was counted a single time. The chain recombines TRBV6-5 with TRBJ2-7, with 7 positions matching TRBD1. Germline V lookup: CDR1 MNHEY, CDR2 SVGAGI. CDR3 size: 16 residues. V was pared by 4 bases and J by 5 bases, with 14 bases of the junction left unmatched. In DNA form, the CDR3 reads TGTGCCAGCAGTTCCTCTCGACCAGGAACAGGGGACGAGCAGTACTTC. This sequence encodes CASSSSRPGTGDEQYF.

This chain links TRBV30 with TRBJ2-5; D possibly corresponds to TRBD1 (5 bases). CDR3 length: 14 amino acids. CDR1 is GTSNPN, CDR2 SVGIG, per germline (reference sequence). V lost 4 bases to trimming and J lost 0 bases, with 12 bases between them. Here the CDR3 DNA reads TGTGCCTGGATCAGGCAGGGCCACCAAGAGACCCAGTACTTC. It is translated as CAWIRQGHQETQYF.

V is TRBV6-5 and J is TRBJ2-2; D ambiguous. Trimming left V 0 bases short and J 7 bases short, with 6 bases between. The CDR3 length is 13 residues. CDR1 MNHEY and CDR2 SVGAGI come from the germline V gene. CDR3 sequence (DNA): TGTGCCAGCAGTTACTCGGGTAGCGGGGAGCTGTTTTTT. It codes for CASSYSGSGELFF.

The rearrangement joins TRBV7-9 to TRBJ1-2; perhaps TRBD1 as D (5 bases). V dropped 5 bases and J dropped 4 bases, with 17 bases sitting between them. The CDR3 runs to 15 residues. CDR1 and CDR2 (germline): SEHNR, FQNEAQ (reference sequence). The CDR3 region has the DNA TGTGCCAGCAGCCTTATGGGTCAGGGCAGCTATGGCTACACCTTC. It translates to CASSLMGQGSYGYTF.

The chain has TRBV29-1 and TRBJ1-2, with TRBD1 matching over 8 bases. V lost 3 bases, J lost 3 bases, and 3 bases stayed unmatched. Per germline, CDR1 SQVTM and CDR2 ANQGSEA. The CDR3 spans 13 residues. The CDR3 DNA reads as TGCAGCGTTGAGAGACAGGGGTACTATGGCTACACCTTC. Translating it yields CSVERQGYYGYTF.

This sequence joins TRBV6-1 and TRBJ1-1, with unresolved D. CDR3 size: 14 residues. Germline CDR1 is MNHNS and CDR2 is SASEGT. Trimming removed 2 bases at V and 0 bases at J, with 7 bases between. CDR3 region: CASSELQVNTEAFF. DNA of the CDR3: TGTGCCAGCAGTGAATTGCAGGTGAACACTGAAGCTTTCTTT.